A single sample gave rise to the 3 T cell receptor beta chains below, sequenced in a study of T cell responses to AZD1222 COVID-19 vaccine. Clones were sequenced by immunoSEQ multiplex PCR, and TCRdb holds only the in-frame ones, with some missing. This table has about 180,000 clones, 85% to 90% appearing once. The source was peripheral blood, collected on day 0 of AZD1222 vaccination. Every receptor here comes from an adult in good health.

The genes are TRBV19 and TRBJ1-2; the D gene is possibly TRBD1 (5 bases). Looked up from germline, CDR1 is LNHDA and CDR2 is SQIVND (reference sequence). Trimming left V 4 bases short and J 4 bases short, with 19 bases between. The CDR3 extends over 16 amino acids. CDR3 loop: CASSTGRGGTLYGYTF. CDR3 in DNA: TGTGCCAGTAGTACAGGACGGGGAGGGACTCTCTATGGCTACACCTTC.

V is TRBV19 and J is TRBJ2-5, with D possibly being TRBD2 (6 bases). Germline V gene sequence: CDR1 LNHDA, CDR2 SQIVND (reference sequence). This CDR3 is 16 amino acids long. The V end lost 0 bases, the J end lost 4 bases, and 15 bases lay between the germline ends. The CDR3 DNA reads TGTGCCAGTAGTATAGATGGGGGGAGTTTGGGAGAGACCCAGTACTTC. It codes for CASSIDGGSLGETQYF.

This clone was detected only a few times. The V and J genes are TRBV4-2 and TRBJ2-7, with unresolved D. Germline V gene sequence: CDR1 LGHNA, CDR2 YNFKEQ. The V gene lost 0 bases and the J gene lost 5 bases, with 20 bases spanning the gap. There are 17 residues in the CDR3. The CDR3 region has the DNA TGTGCCAGCAGCCAAGACCGAAGAACTTTTCGGCTAGACGAGCAGTACTTC. This codes for CASSQDRRTFRLDEQYF.